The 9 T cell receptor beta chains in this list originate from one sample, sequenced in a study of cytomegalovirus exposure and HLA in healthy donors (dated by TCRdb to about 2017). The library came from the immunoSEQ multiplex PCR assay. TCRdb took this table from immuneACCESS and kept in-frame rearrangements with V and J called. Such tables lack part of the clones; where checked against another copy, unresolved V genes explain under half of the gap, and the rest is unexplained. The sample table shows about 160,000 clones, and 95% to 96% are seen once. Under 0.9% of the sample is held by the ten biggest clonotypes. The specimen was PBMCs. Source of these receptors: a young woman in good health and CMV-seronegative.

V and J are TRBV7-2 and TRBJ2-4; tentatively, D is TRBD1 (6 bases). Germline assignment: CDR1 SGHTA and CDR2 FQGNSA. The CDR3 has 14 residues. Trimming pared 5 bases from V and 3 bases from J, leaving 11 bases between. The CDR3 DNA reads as TGTGCCAGCAGCCCAGGGGTGGACAAAAACATTCAGTACTTC. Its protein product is CASSPGVDKNIQYF.

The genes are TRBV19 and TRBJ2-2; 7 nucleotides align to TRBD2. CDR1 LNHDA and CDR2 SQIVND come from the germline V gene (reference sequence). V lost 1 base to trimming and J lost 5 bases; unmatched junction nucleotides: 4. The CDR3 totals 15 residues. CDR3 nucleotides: TGTGCCAGTAGTATAGTTCAGGGAGGGACCGGGGAGCTGTTTTTT. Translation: CASSIVQGGTGELFF.

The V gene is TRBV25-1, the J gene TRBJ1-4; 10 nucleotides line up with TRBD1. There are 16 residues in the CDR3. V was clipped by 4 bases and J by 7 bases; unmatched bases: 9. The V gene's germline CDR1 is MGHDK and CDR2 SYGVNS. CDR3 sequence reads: CASSVLPGQGIEKLFF. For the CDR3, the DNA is TGTGCCAGCAGTGTACTACCGGGACAGGGGATTGAAAAACTGTTTTTT.

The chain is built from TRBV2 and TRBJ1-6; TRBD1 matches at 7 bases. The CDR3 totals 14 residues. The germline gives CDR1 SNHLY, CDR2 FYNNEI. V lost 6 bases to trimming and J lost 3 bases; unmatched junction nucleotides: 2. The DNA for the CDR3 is TGTGCCAGCAGGGCAGGGGGCTATAATTCACCCCTCCACTTT. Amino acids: CASRAGGYNSPLHF.

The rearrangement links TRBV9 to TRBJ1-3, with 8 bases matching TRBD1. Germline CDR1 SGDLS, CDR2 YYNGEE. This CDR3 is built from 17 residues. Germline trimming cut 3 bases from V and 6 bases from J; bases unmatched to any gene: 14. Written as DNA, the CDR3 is TGTGCCAGCAGCGCCCGAGACGGCAGGGGGCATGAAAACACCATATATTTT. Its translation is CASSARDGRGHENTIYF.

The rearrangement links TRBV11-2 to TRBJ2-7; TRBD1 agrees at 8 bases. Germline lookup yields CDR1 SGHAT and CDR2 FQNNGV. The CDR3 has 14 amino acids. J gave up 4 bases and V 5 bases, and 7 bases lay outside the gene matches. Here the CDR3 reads CASSPGQGWYEQYF. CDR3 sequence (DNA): TGTGCCAGCAGCCCCGGACAGGGTTGGTACGAGCAGTACTTC.

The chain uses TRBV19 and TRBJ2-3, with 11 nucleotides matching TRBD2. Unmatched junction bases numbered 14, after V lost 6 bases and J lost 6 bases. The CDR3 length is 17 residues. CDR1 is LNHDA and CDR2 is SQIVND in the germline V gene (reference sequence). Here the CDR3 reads CASSLALAGGPWDTQYF. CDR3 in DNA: TGTGCCAGTAGCCTCGCCCTAGCGGGGGGCCCTTGGGATACGCAGTATTTT.

The CDR3 reads CASSRGLSYEQYF. The DNA for the CDR3 is TGTGCCAGCAGCCGGGGTCTTTCCTACGAGCAGTACTTC. This chain uses TRBV5-6 with TRBJ2-7; D perhaps matches TRBD2 (5 bases). V lost 4 bases and J 1 base, leaving 9 bases between the germline ends. The germline V gene has CDR1 SGHDT and CDR2 YYEEEE. CDR3 length equals 13 residues.

The CDR3 DNA reads TGTGCCAGCAGCTCATCAGGTCAGGGGGCAGGCGAGCAGTACTTC. Amino acids: CASSSSGQGAGEQYF. The chain carries TRBV11-3 and TRBJ2-7, with TRBD1 matching 8 bases. The CDR3 is 15 residues long. The germline V gene has CDR1 SGHNT and CDR2 YENEEA. J gave up 6 bases and V 4 bases, and 11 bases lay outside the gene matches.